This T cell receptor beta chain originates from a study of blood T cell repertoires in COVID-19. On the study more broadly: COVID-19 samples from acute and convalescent phases originated in the United States, Italy and Spain.

TCRdb's copy holds only in-frame clones and misses some; the assay was immunoSEQ multiplex PCR. The sample lists about 130,000 clones, roughly 80% seen once, with approximately 11% in the top ten. The germline CDR1 and CDR2 sequences are SGHTA and FQGNSA. V dropped 1 base and J dropped 4 bases, with 9 bases sitting between them. This CDR3 is 14 amino acids long. The sequenced sample consisted of peripheral blood. J is TRBJ2-3 and V is TRBV7-2; D is unclear. This clonotype originated in a man in his 60s who had recovered from COVID-19. The CDR3 protein is CASSLDWRSDTQYF. The CDR3 nucleotides read TGTGCCAGCAGCTTAGATTGGCGGTCAGATACGCAGTATTTT.